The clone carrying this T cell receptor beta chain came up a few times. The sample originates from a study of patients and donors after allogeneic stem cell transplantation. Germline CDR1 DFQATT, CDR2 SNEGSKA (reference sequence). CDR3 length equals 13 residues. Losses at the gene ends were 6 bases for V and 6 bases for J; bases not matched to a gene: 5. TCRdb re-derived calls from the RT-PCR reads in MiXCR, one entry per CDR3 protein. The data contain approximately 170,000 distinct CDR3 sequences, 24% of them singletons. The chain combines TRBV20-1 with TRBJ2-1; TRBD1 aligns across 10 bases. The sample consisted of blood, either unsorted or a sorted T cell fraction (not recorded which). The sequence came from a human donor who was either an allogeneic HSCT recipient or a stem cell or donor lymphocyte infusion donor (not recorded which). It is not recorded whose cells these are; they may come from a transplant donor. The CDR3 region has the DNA TGCAGTGCACCCCGACAGGGGGCCAATGAGCAGTTCTTC. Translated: CSAPRQGANEQFF.